This TCR beta chain stems from a study of blood T cell repertoires in COVID-19. The protocol was immunoSEQ multiplex PCR, while the TCRdb copy is restricted to in-frame clones and leaves out a portion. The sample carries 300,000 to 350,000 clones, 86% recorded once. The CDR3 length is 13 residues. V was clipped by 4 bases and J by 11 bases, with 17 bases between them. The clonotype was recovered from a woman aged 35 to 49 with acute COVID-19. The chain is built from TRBV12-3 or TRBV12-4 and TRBJ1-1, with D possibly TRBD1 on 6 matching bases. Sample: PBMCs or T cells enriched from blood (not recorded which). The CDR3 region has the DNA TGTGCCAGCAGTTCGGACAGCCCAAGGAGGGCTTTCTTT. This encodes CASSSDSPRRAFF.